These T cell receptor beta chains were read from a single sample in a study of T cells after yellow fever vaccination. MiXCR, applied by TCRdb to the 5' RACE reads, yields one record per CDR3 protein. The sample consists of fewer than 20,000 distinct CDR3 sequences, under 5% of them appearing once. The sample was PBMCs, either bulk or a sorted T-cell subset (CD4+, CD8+, memory, or dextramer-sorted; not recorded which), taken 15 days after the yellow fever booster vaccination. These receptors all stem from a man aged 25 to 45 who received the YFV17D yellow fever vaccine. The CDR3 runs from the conserved cysteine through the conserved F or W. Fields, in order: clone size, D gene, V gene, J gene, CDR3 protein, CDR3 DNA. The D gene is left open where the match is weak. Size tells how often a clone was seen (once, few, many) or the class of an expanded clone, and some rows leave it out.

>-|-|TRBV4-2|TRBJ2-1
CASSPGGHPRSYNEQFF
TGTGCCAGCAGCCCTGGGGGACATCCGAGATCCTACAATGAGCAGTTCTTC
>many|-|TRBV18|TRBJ1-2
CASSPTPAQNYGYTF
TGTGCCAGCTCACCAACACCCGCTCAAAACTATGGCTACACCTTC
>many|TRBD1|TRBV25-1|TRBJ2-1
CASRGQGNNEQFF
TGTGCCAGCAGAGGACAGGGGAACAATGAGCAGTTCTTC
>many|TRBD2|TRBV20-1|TRBJ2-1
CSARPLTSGGGDEQFF
TGCAGTGCTAGACCTCTTACTAGCGGAGGAGGAGATGAGCAGTTCTTC
>many|-|TRBV3-1|TRBJ2-7
CASRAQGSYEQYF
TGTGCCAGCAGAGCTCAGGGATCCTACGAGCAGTACTTC
>many|-|TRBV6-5|TRBJ1-1
CASREGTEAFF
TGTGCCAGCAGAGAGGGCACTGAAGCTTTCTTT
>many|-|TRBV5-5|TRBJ1-1
CASTSGSGLGDTEAFF
TGTGCCAGCACCTCAGGATCAGGTCTGGGGGACACTGAAGCTTTCTTT
>many|TRBD1|TRBV24-1|TRBJ2-1
CATSDLPPTGVENEQFF
TGTGCCACCAGTGACCTTCCCCCGACAGGGGTTGAAAATGAGCAGTTCTTC
>many|-|TRBV10-3|TRBJ2-5
CAISESLRGETQYF
TGTGCCATCAGTGAGTCGCTCAGGGGAGAGACCCAGTACTTC
>many|TRBD2|TRBV7-9|TRBJ2-1
CASTHDPPSGPSYNEQFF
TGTGCCAGCACCCATGACCCCCCTAGCGGTCCCTCCTACAATGAGCAGTTCTTC
>many|-|TRBV28|TRBJ2-3
CASRGEGDTQYF
TGTGCCAGCAGGGGAGAGGGAGATACGCAGTATTTT
>many|-|TRBV6-2/TRBV6-3|TRBJ1-1
CASKKETTGSTEAFF
TGTGCCAGCAAAAAAGAAACTACAGGGTCCACTGAAGCTTTCTTT
>many|-|TRBV15|TRBJ2-7
CATSRDRARDEQYF
TGTGCCACCAGCAGAGATAGGGCAAGGGACGAGCAGTACTTC
>many|-|TRBV7-2|TRBJ2-2
CASSLELSTGELFF
TGTGCCAGCAGCTTAGAGTTGAGCACCGGGGAGCTGTTTTTT
>-|-|TRBV5-6|TRBJ2-2
CASSFGTGELFF
TGTGCCAGCAGCTTCGGCACCGGGGAGCTGTTTTTT
>many|-|TRBV6-2/TRBV6-3|TRBJ2-1
CASEGESSYNEQFF
TGTGCCAGCGAGGGGGAGTCCTCCTACAATGAGCAGTTCTTC
>many|TRBD1|TRBV15|TRBJ1-2
CATSHTGEGNYGYTF
TGTGCCACCAGCCACACAGGGGAAGGGAACTATGGCTACACCTTC
>-|-|TRBV2|TRBJ2-5
CTSCRPLGGSETQYF
TGTACCAGCTGTAGGCCCTTAGGGGGATCGGAGACCCAGTACTTC
>medium-sized|-|TRBV5-1|TRBJ2-5
CASSLTGQRETQYF
TGCGCCAGCAGCTTGACAGGTCAGCGAGAGACCCAGTACTTC
>medium-sized|TRBD1|TRBV4-3|TRBJ2-7
CASSLTGVDEQYF
TGCGCCAGCAGCTTGACAGGGGTCGACGAGCAGTACTTC
>many|-|TRBV5-5|TRBJ1-6
CASSPMGPTNSPLHF
TGTGCCAGCAGCCCTATGGGACCGACAAATTCACCCCTCCACTTT
>many|-|TRBV20-1|TRBJ2-1
CSAPNPGNRYNEQFF
TGCAGTGCCCCGAACCCGGGAAATAGGTACAATGAGCAGTTCTTC
>many|TRBD2|TRBV4-3|TRBJ2-5
CASSQDPSGQETQYF
TGCGCCAGCAGCCAAGACCCTAGCGGCCAAGAGACCCAGTACTTC
>many|TRBD2|TRBV7-9|TRBJ2-5
CASSILAGPEETQYF
TGTGCCAGCAGCATTCTAGCGGGACCCGAAGAGACCCAGTACTTC
>many|-|TRBV6-5|TRBJ2-7
CASSYSHRVPSTGEQYF
TGTGCCAGCAGTTACTCCCACAGGGTCCCCTCGACAGGCGAGCAGTACTTC
>many|-|TRBV20-1|TRBJ2-5
CSARDEALQGTQYF
TGCAGTGCTAGAGATGAGGCCCTACAGGGTACCCAGTACTTC
>few|TRBD1|TRBV11-2|TRBJ1-4
CASSSPPDRGQPSTNEKLFF
TGTGCCAGCAGCTCCCCTCCCGACAGGGGTCAACCCTCAACTAATGAAAAACTGTTTTTT
>many|-|TRBV20-1|TRBJ1-4
CSTRPGVLHEKLFF
TGCAGTACGAGGCCCGGGGTGTTGCATGAAAAACTGTTTTTT
>many|TRBD2|TRBV19|TRBJ2-2
CASSTPGLATGELFF
TGTGCCAGTAGTACCCCGGGACTAGCGACCGGGGAGCTGTTTTTT
>many|-|TRBV12-3/TRBV12-4|TRBJ1-5
CASGLSGSLNQPQHF
TGTGCCAGCGGCCTAAGTGGGAGCTTAAATCAGCCCCAGCATTTT
>many|-|TRBV7-2|TRBJ2-1
CASSFGQSYNEQFF
TGTGCCAGCAGCTTCGGACAGTCCTACAATGAGCAGTTCTTC
>many|-|TRBV18|TRBJ2-5
CASSAAGTQETQYF
TGTGCCAGCTCGGCCGCCGGGACTCAAGAGACCCAGTACTTC
>many|-|TRBV20-1|TRBJ2-5
CSARTVYQETQYF
TGCAGTGCTAGAACAGTGTACCAAGAGACCCAGTACTTC
>many|-|TRBV7-2|TRBJ2-5
CASSSSSSTGETQYF
TGTGCCAGCAGCTCCAGCTCGTCAACGGGAGAGACCCAGTACTTC
>many|TRBD1|TRBV29-1|TRBJ2-7
CSYRGTGAGYEQYF
TGCAGCTATAGGGGGACAGGGGCGGGATACGAGCAGTACTTC
>many|-|TRBV6-6|TRBJ2-1
CASLRAYNEQFF
TGTGCCAGCCTGAGGGCATACAATGAGCAGTTCTTC
>many|TRBD2|TRBV20-1|TRBJ2-3
CSADIAGGYTDTQYF
TGCAGTGCTGATATAGCGGGGGGGTACACAGATACGCAGTATTTT
>medium-sized|-|TRBV12-3/TRBV12-4|TRBJ1-1
CASVPQQGNTEAFF
TGTGCCAGCGTTCCCCAGCAAGGGAACACTGAAGCTTTCTTT